The next 21 T cell receptor beta chains were all read from a single sample in a study of T cell responses to AZD1222 COVID-19 vaccine. TCRdb keeps only in-frame clones here, not all; method: immunoSEQ multiplex PCR. In the table there are 130,000 or so clones, over 75% of which are singletons. The material sequenced was peripheral blood, taken 28 days after the second AZD1222 dose. All receptors derive from an adult who received the AZD1222 COVID-19 vaccine.

The chain uses TRBV4-2 and TRBJ2-3; TRBD1 might be the D (7 bases). The V gene lost 0 bases and the J gene lost 4 bases, with 17 bases spanning the gap. This CDR3 region has 17 residues. Germline loops: CDR1 LGHNA, CDR2 YNFKEQ. The DNA for the CDR3 is TGTGCCAGCAGCCAAGATCTTTCCGGAGGGGGCGCAGATACGCAGTATTTT. Translation: CASSQDLSGGGADTQYF.

The chain employs TRBV30 and TRBJ2-7, with a possible D match to TRBD2 (5 bases). This CDR3 has 13 residues. The germline V gene has CDR1 GTSNPN and CDR2 SVGIG (reference sequence). Trimming removed 1 base from V and 7 bases from J, with 14 bases in between. CDR3 nucleotide sequence: TGTGCCTGGAGTGCCCTCGGGGTGCGGGAGCAGTACTTC. This gives the protein CAWSALGVREQYF.

The chain couples TRBV19 to TRBJ1-5; 7 nucleotides agree with TRBD1. Germline V gene data show CDR1 as LNHDA and CDR2 as SQIVND (reference sequence). The CDR3 has 12 amino acids. The junction had 2 bases not matched to a gene; V was cut back by 6 bases and J by 6 bases. As DNA, the CDR3 is TGTGCCAGTAGAGGGGGCGGTCAGCCCCAGCATTTT. It yields the protein CASRGGGQPQHF.

J is TRBJ2-2 and V is TRBV18; 11 nucleotides match TRBD1. The ends lost 5 bases at V and 4 bases at J; junction bases unmatched: 6. The CDR3 spans 16 residues. Germline V CDR1 and CDR2: KGHSH, LQKENI. The CDR3 DNA is TGTGCCAGCTCAACGGGACAGGGGGGCCTCACCGGGGAGCTGTTTTTT. Translated: CASSTGQGGLTGELFF.

This chain uses TRBV21-1 with TRBJ1-5; the table's D call of TRBD1 was not tested on the DNA. TRBV21-1 counts as a pseudogene. The CDR3 contains 17 residues. The CDR3, as DNA: TGTGCCAGCAGCAAACATATCGAAGGACAGGGTTGGCAGCCCCAGCATTTT. Its protein product is CASSKHIEGQGWQPQHF.

This clone has only one observation. CDR3: CAISESFILRGDTEAFF. The CDR3 region has the DNA TGTGCCATCAGTGAGTCGTTCATTCTCCGGGGGGACACTGAAGCTTTCTTT. The chain is built from TRBV10-3 and TRBJ1-1; D perhaps matches TRBD1 (5 bases). The CDR3 runs 17 residues. The V gene lost 0 bases and the J gene lost 3 bases, with 17 bases spanning the gap. Germline V gene data show CDR1 as ENHRY and CDR2 as SYGVKD.

The chain employs TRBV10-1 and TRBJ1-5; D not resolved. The germline V gene encodes CDR1 WNHNN and CDR2 SYGVQD (reference sequence). The CDR3 consists of 16 residues. Trimming took off 0 bases at V and 3 bases at J, with 12 bases between the two ends. CDR3 in DNA: TGCGCCAGCAGTGAGTCACGGCAGTCGATCAATCAGCCCCAGCATTTT. As protein: CASSESRQSINQPQHF.

J is TRBJ1-4 and V is TRBV5-1; TRBD1 is a possible D gene (5 bases). V was clipped by 0 bases and J by 0 bases, with 12 bases between them. CDR1 is SGHRS, CDR2 YFSETQ, per germline. CDR3 length: 17 amino acids. The CDR3 sequence: CASSLGRMGATNEKLFF. In DNA, the CDR3 is TGCGCCAGCAGCTTGGGGAGGATGGGGGCAACTAATGAAAAACTGTTTTTT.

The V gene is TRBV11-2, the J gene TRBJ1-2; possibly TRBD1 for D (5 bases). The germline gives CDR1 SGHAT, CDR2 FQNNGV. V was shortened by 1 base and J by 4 bases, with 7 bases between the two germline ends. CDR3 length equals 13 residues. CDR3: CASSLGQGYGYTF. CDR3 nucleotide sequence: TGTGCCAGCAGCTTAGGGCAGGGCTATGGCTACACCTTC.

The chain recombines TRBV19 with TRBJ1-1; no reliable D call. The V end was cut by 0 bases, the J end by 1 base, with 3 bases between. This CDR3 is 13 amino acids long. Germline V gives CDR1 LNHDA, CDR2 SQIVND (reference sequence). The CDR3: CASSIEENTEAFF. As DNA, the CDR3 is TGTGCCAGTAGTATAGAGGAGAACACTGAAGCTTTCTTT.

The rearrangement uses TRBV2 and TRBJ1-5; D unclear. V was clipped by 4 bases and J by 4 bases, with 8 bases between them. The CDR3 spans 13 residues. Per germline, CDR1 SNHLY and CDR2 FYNNEI. DNA of the CDR3: TGTGCCAGCAGTGCGGACTATAATCAGCCCCAGCATTTT. It yields the protein CASSADYNQPQHF.

This chain joins TRBV7-9 and TRBJ1-6; D not certain. Germline values: CDR1 SEHNR, CDR2 FQNEAQ (reference sequence). This CDR3 has 14 amino acids. With 2 bases removed from V and 7 bases from J, the gap between germline ends came to 9 bases. CDR3 sequence reads: CASSLQAQNSPLHF. The DNA of the CDR3 is TGTGCCAGCAGCTTACAGGCCCAGAATTCACCCCTCCACTTT.

The CDR3: CASSPPGQAYEQYF. Written as DNA, the CDR3 is TGTGCCAGCTCACCACCGGGACAGGCCTACGAGCAGTACTTC. The rearrangement links TRBV18 to TRBJ2-7; 8 bases match TRBD1. After removal of 0 bases from V and 2 bases from J, the junction contained 0 bases not matched to a gene. The CDR3 runs to 14 residues. Germline lookup yields CDR1 KGHSH and CDR2 LQKENI.

The V gene is TRBV11-2, the J gene TRBJ2-2, with 7 nucleotides matching TRBD1. The length of the CDR3 is 17 residues. Germline CDR1 is SGHAT and CDR2 is FQNNGV. V was pared by 1 base and J by 2 bases, with 7 bases of the junction left unmatched. The chain's CDR3 is CASSLVPQGLNTGELFF. The CDR3 nucleotides read TGTGCCAGCAGCTTAGTGCCACAGGGGCTAAACACCGGGGAGCTGTTTTTT. The full variable domain, rest sourced from reference TRBV11-2 and TRBJ2-2, is EAGVAQSPRYKIIEKRQSVAFWCNPISGHATLYWYQQILGQGPKLLIQFQNNGVVDDSQLPKDRFSAERLKGVDSTLKIQPAKLEDSAVYLCASSLVPQGLNTGELFFGEGSRLTVL.

The CDR3 sequence is CASTLSGGRNTEAFF. The CDR3 nucleotides are TGTGCCAGCACCCTATCGGGGGGCAGGAACACTGAAGCTTTCTTT. V gene TRBV28 combines with J gene TRBJ1-1; TRBD1 is a possible D gene (6 bases). The CDR3 has 15 amino acids. Germline V gene data show CDR1 as MDHEN and CDR2 as SYDVKM. V dropped 7 bases and J dropped 1 base, with 16 bases sitting between them.

The genes are TRBV28 and TRBJ1-1; no definite D call. V lost 2 bases and J lost 4, with 8 bases in between. CDR1 and CDR2 from the germline V gene are MDHEN and SYDVKM. The CDR3 extends over 13 amino acids. For the CDR3, the DNA is TGTGCCAGCAGTTTACCTTTGGGCACTGAAGCTTTCTTT. This sequence encodes CASSLPLGTEAFF.

This chain joins TRBV5-1 and TRBJ2-7, with TRBD1 matching over 7 bases. The length of the CDR3 is 14 residues. The V gene's germline CDR1 is SGHRS and CDR2 YFSETQ. V shed 3 bases and J 4 bases; nucleotides not matched to a gene: 7. CDR3 sequence reads: CASSSGQILYEQYF. The CDR3 DNA sequence: TGCGCCAGCAGCTCGGGACAGATCTTATACGAGCAGTACTTC.

The chain links TRBV29-1 to TRBJ2-4; TRBD2 is a possible D gene (6 bases). The CDR3 has 12 amino acids. The V gene's germline CDR1 is SQVTM and CDR2 ANQGSEA. V dropped 4 bases and J dropped 8 bases, with 12 bases sitting between them. The chain's CDR3 is CSVGEDGYIQYF. The DNA of the CDR3 is TGCAGCGTTGGGGAGGACGGCTACATTCAGTACTTC.

Turning to this clone: Mismatch with germline at one junction end may stem from a read error. The V and J genes are TRBV28 and TRBJ2-1; no definite D call. CDR3 length equals 14 residues. The germline CDR1 and CDR2 sequences are MDHEN and SYDVKM. Here the CDR3 reads CALVPPSSYNGQFF. The CDR3 DNA sequence: TGTGCCCTAGTCCCCCCGAGCTCCTACAATGGGCAGTTCTTC.

This chain joins TRBV28 and TRBJ2-1; 7 bases map to TRBD2. The V gene end was trimmed by 7 bases and the J gene end by 4 bases; junction bases not matched to a gene: 16. Germline V gene lookup returns CDR1 MDHEN and CDR2 SYDVKM. The CDR3 sequence is 17 residues long. CDR3: CASKVSASGLLYNEQFF. In nucleotides, the CDR3 is TGTGCCAGCAAAGTTTCGGCTAGCGGCCTATTATACAATGAGCAGTTCTTC.

The chain employs TRBV5-6 and TRBJ2-4; the D gene could be TRBD1 or TRBD2 (5 bases each). Germline-derived CDR1 and CDR2 are SGHDT and YYEEEE. The CDR3 spans 13 residues. V was pared by 1 base and J by 6 bases, with 8 bases between. The CDR3 here is CASSLKGRNIQYF. The CDR3 nucleotides read TGTGCCAGCAGCTTGAAGGGGAGAAACATTCAGTACTTC.